This T cell receptor beta chain is drawn from a study of blood T cell repertoires in COVID-19 (dated by TCRdb to between 2020 and 2021). Concerning the study at large: Collaborator samples came from the United States, Italy and Spain and covered acute and convalescent phases of COVID-19. Samples came from the ongoing ImmuneRACE study (first 160 participants) plus 1,254 subjects from 6 global collaborators. Where available, HLA class I and class II types were taken from metadata supplied by the sample provider and were not determined by assay-based typing. The repertoires were made available in a free public database intended to serve as a resource for research on the immune response to SARS-CoV-2. Sample metadata almost always included a de-identified subject ID, COVID-19 status, age in years and sex. Deeply sampled blood TCRbeta repertoires from subjects exposed to, actively infected with, or recovered from COVID-19 were included in the dataset. The material from the prospective study consisted of cDNA or gDNA derived from T cells, B-cell-depleted T cells, or PBMCs.

TCRbeta CDR3 regions were amplified from genomic DNA using the immunoSEQ Assay, a bias-controlled multiplex PCR. Processing in the source paper ran as follows. Within the assay, amplification of reference gene primers was used to estimate how many nucleated cells each sample contained. Sequence reads were collapsed and filtered to measure the absolute abundance of every unique TCRbeta CDR3 rearrangement. Productive Simpson clonality was computed per sample as the square root of Simpson's diversity index over productive rearrangements. The table comes from immuneACCESS by way of TCRdb, which keeps in-frame sequences with V and J called. Part of the clones is missing from these tables; in studies checked, under half for an unresolved V gene and the rest for unknown reasons. V, J and clone size derive from that table, while D and trimming were established from the DNA sequence. For this sample the table gives 200,000 to 250,000 clones, of which around 83% were detected only once. The top ten clonotypes cover 6% to 9.5% of the sample.

On this clone itself: Its antigen remains unidentified. Base quality data are lacking; no much larger clone is found one base away.

Counted from cysteine to phenylalanine, this CDR3 has 14 amino acids. Kept here is only the CDR3 DNA, which spans 42 bases and is read in frame from base 1. The V end gives up 5 bases and the J end 3 bases, leaving 4 bases in the junction not matched to a gene. CDR1 is given as SGHNT and CDR2 as YENEEA, both from the germline V gene. The paper's findings and limits, for the study overall: How much clinical and demographic metadata was included differed by source and by participant, and the metadata was provided uncurated.

Collaborating institutions collected whole blood in K2EDTA tubes following their own protocols. For TCRbeta analysis, collaborators shipped samples as frozen whole blood, isolated PBMCs, or DNA extracted from either of those sample types. The clonotype originates from a woman aged 45-65 years with acute or convalescent COVID-19. The sequencing input was peripheral blood. Rearrangement joined TRBV11-3 to TRBJ2-7, and TRBD1 aligns with 10 junction nucleotides. The CDR3 amino acid sequence is: CASSRDRGHYEQYF. The sequenced DNA: TGTGCCAGCAGCCGGGACAGGGGACACTACGAGCAGTACTTC.